This T cell receptor (beta chain) was observed in a study of CD8 T cells in Susac syndrome. Findings of the study overall: The study admitted that it had a relatively small number of individuals in its TCR sequencing and HLA analysis.

This clonotype appeared a few times. Its specificity is not known. From blood CD8+ and CD4+ T cells, TCR beta sequences were generated. TEMRA cells were FACS-enriched, unlike CD8+ and CD4+ T cells, which were negatively isolated. RNA totalling about 0.45 to 1 ug underwent reverse transcription with random hexamers. A multiplex approach, immunoSEQ multiplex PCR, amplified TCR beta CDR3 across 54 Vbeta and 13 Jbeta. TCRdb re-called the immunoSEQ multiplex PCR reads through MiXCR, storing one row per CDR3 protein. Here the sample spans 160,000 or so distinct CDR3 sequences, roughly 95% being singletons. Germline CDR1 LNHDA, CDR2 SQIVND (reference sequence). The CDR3 has 13 residues. Trimming at V came to 6 bases and at J to 5 bases, leaving 6 bases not matched to a gene.

The V call is TRBV19, the J call TRBJ1-2; 7 positions match TRBD1. Sequencing was done on a sample of CD4+ T cells from PBMCs. The TCR was taken from a human donor in good health. CDR3 loop: CASREDRLYGYTF. CDR3 DNA sequence: TGTGCCAGTAGAGAGGACAGGCTTTATGGCTACACCTTC.